The table lists the clone carrying this T cell receptor (beta chain) with many counts. The antigen remains undetermined. This specimen comes from a study of early T cells in non-severe SARS-CoV-2 infection. Turning to the study itself: Chains from this unsorted whole-blood bulk RNA could not be paired. Notes on the study in general: Matches to VDJdb favored anti-spike CD8 responses and missed private and CD4 specificities.

The V gene's germline CDR1 is SNHLY and CDR2 FYNNEI. This CDR3 contains 15 residues. With 6 bases clipped from V and 5 bases from J, the junction kept 12 bases outside the gene matches. Researchers attached unique molecular identifiers to individual cDNA molecules. TCRdb re-called the 5' RACE reads through MiXCR, storing one row per CDR3 protein. The sample shows roughly 51,000 distinct CDR3 sequences, roughly 6.5% of them seen only once. This receptor was obtained from an adult who was a healthcare worker with PCR-confirmed SARS-CoV-2 infection or an uninfected control (not recorded which). The source material was whole blood, sampled at baseline. V gene TRBV2 combines with J gene TRBJ2-7; 8 bases match TRBD1. CDR3 nucleotide sequence: TGTGCCAGCAGAGGTACGGACAGGGCGATAAACGAGCAGTACTTC. Encoded protein: CASRGTDRAINEQYF.